What follows are 15 T cell receptor beta chains derived from one specimen sequenced in a study of blood T cell repertoires in COVID-19 (dated by TCRdb to between 2020 and 2021). The library was produced with the immunoSEQ multiplex PCR assay. Imported from immuneACCESS, the table was reduced by TCRdb to in-frame sequences with V and J called. These copies leave out some clones; in studies compared against another copy, an unresolved V gene accounts for under half, and the cause of the remainder is not known. In this sample the table shows approximately 500,000 clones, roughly 89% of which occur a single time. The top ten hold roughly 0.84% of the sample. Sequences were obtained from peripheral blood. These receptor sequences come from a man between 18 and 35 years old with COVID-19, enrolled during active disease.

This clone occurred once. The rearrangement uses TRBV16 and TRBJ2-7; no firm D call. The germline V gene has CDR1 KGHSY and CDR2 FQNENV. Trimming left V 1 base short and J 6 bases short, with 4 bases between. This CDR3 is built from 11 residues. The CDR3 is CASSQFLEQYF. The CDR3 DNA reads as TGTGCCAGCAGCCAATTTCTCGAGCAGTACTTC.

Turning to this clone: Other DNA sequences in the same sample also yield this CDR3. The V and J genes are TRBV20-1 and TRBJ2-1; no firm D call. The V gene lost 5 bases and the J gene lost 8 bases, with 10 bases spanning the gap. Germline loops: CDR1 DFQATT, CDR2 SNEGSKA (reference sequence). The CDR3 is 11 residues long. The CDR3 loop is CSASRGYEQFF. In DNA, the CDR3 is TGCAGTGCTTCGCGAGGATATGAGCAGTTCTTC.

The rearrangement joins TRBV2 to TRBJ2-2, with D perhaps matching TRBD2 (6 bases). Germline CDR1 is SNHLY and CDR2 is FYNNEI. V was pared by 4 bases and J by 7 bases, with 16 bases between. The CDR3 length is 15 residues. The CDR3 bases are TGTGCCAGCAGTGCGGAGCAAGCCGGGGGCGGGGAGCTGTTTTTT. Protein: CASSAEQAGGGELFF.

The CDR3 nucleotides are TGTGCCAGCAGCCTACGGCAGGGAGGCTACACCTTC. Amino acids: CASSLRQGGYTF. The genes are TRBV3-1 (or the pseudogene TRBV3-2) and TRBJ1-2; D is possibly TRBD1 (5 bases). The CDR3 is 12 residues long. Germline V gives CDR1 LGHDT, CDR2 YNNKEL (reference sequence). V was trimmed by 4 bases and J by 8 bases, leaving 11 bases between them.

The genes are TRBV4-1 and TRBJ2-1; 12 nucleotides match TRBD2. The CDR3 loop spans 15 amino acids. The V segment lost 4 bases and the J segment 4 bases; nucleotides outside the gene matches: 2. Germline V gene data show CDR1 as MGHRA and CDR2 as YSYEKL. The CDR3 region is CASSPTSGGYNEQFF. In nucleotides, the CDR3 is TGCGCCAGCAGCCCAACTAGCGGGGGGTACAATGAGCAGTTCTTC.

CDR3 residues: CASSTPPRTGANQPQHF. The CDR3 region has the DNA TGTGCCAGCAGTACCCCCCCCCGGACAGGGGCCAATCAGCCCCAGCATTTT. The chain has TRBV6-7 and TRBJ1-5, with TRBD1 identical over 9 bases. TRBV6-7 is an ORF for which the function is uncertain. V was pared by 5 bases and J by 3 bases, with 11 bases of the junction left unmatched. CDR3 length: 17 residues.

The genes are TRBV7-9 and TRBJ2-5; D not resolved. Germline V lookup: CDR1 SEHNR, CDR2 FQNEAQ (reference sequence). With 5 bases removed from V and 3 bases from J, the gap between germline ends came to 13 bases. The CDR3 loop spans 14 amino acids. CDR3 DNA sequence: TGTGCCAGCAGCCCCCCCGCGAGTAAAGAGACCCAGTACTTC. Protein: CASSPPASKETQYF.

V and J are TRBV25-1 and TRBJ2-7, with D uncertain. The CDR3 runs 12 residues. Trimming took off 3 bases at V and 2 bases at J, with 5 bases between the two ends. Germline V lookup: CDR1 MGHDK, CDR2 SYGVNS. The DNA of the CDR3 is TGTGCCAGCAGTGATTATGCCTACGAGCAGTACTTC. Translation gives CASSDYAYEQYF.

This clone has a single count. The chain joins TRBV21-1 to TRBJ1-3; TRBD1 is the table's D call and was not checked against the DNA. TRBV21-1 represents a pseudogene. This CDR3 comprises 10 residues. CDR3: CASSNLPGGF. CDR3 coding DNA: TGTGCCAGCAGCAATCTCCCAGGGGGTTTT.

The chain combines TRBV5-6 with TRBJ2-1, with D possibly matching TRBD2 (6 bases). Trimming cost V 1 base and J 3 bases, with 14 bases left between them. Germline values: CDR1 SGHDT, CDR2 YYEEEE. The CDR3 is 16 amino acids. CDR3 DNA sequence: TGTGCCAGCAGCTTGCACGGGAGTGTTTTCTACAATGAGCAGTTCTTC. Its translation is CASSLHGSVFYNEQFF.

The chain recombines TRBV5-1 with TRBJ1-2; D gene uncertain. This CDR3 contains 13 residues. Germline V gene lookup returns CDR1 SGHRS and CDR2 YFSETQ. V was trimmed by 2 bases and J by 8 bases, leaving 13 bases between them. The CDR3 reads CASSFGQKRGYTF. The CDR3 DNA sequence: TGCGCCAGCAGCTTCGGCCAGAAGAGGGGCTACACCTTC.

The genes are TRBV5-6 and TRBJ1-2, with 7 nucleotides matching TRBD1. CDR3 size: 14 residues. CDR1 SGHDT and CDR2 YYEEEE come from the germline V gene. Trimming at V came to 2 bases and at J to 8 bases, leaving 9 bases not matched to a gene. In DNA form, the CDR3 reads TGTGCCAGCAGCTTCTGGCCGACAGGGCGAGGCTACACCTTC. Translated, it gives CASSFWPTGRGYTF. Variable domain in full (rest from reference TRBV5-6 and TRBJ1-2): DAGVTQSPTHLIKTRGQQVTLRCSPKSGHDTVSWYQQALGQGPQFIFQYYEEEERQRGNFPDRFSGHQFPNYSSELNVNALLLGDSALYLCASSFWPTGRGYTFGSGTRLTVV.

This chain uses TRBV5-4 with TRBJ2-7; D possibly corresponds to TRBD1 (7 bases). The CDR3 totals 14 residues. Germline V gene data show CDR1 as SGHNT and CDR2 as YYREEE (reference sequence). Between the trimmed V and J ends, which lost 4 bases and 6 bases, there was a span of 17 bases. The CDR3 is CASSPGGGRLEQYF. CDR3 bases: TGTGCCAGCAGCCCAGGGGGAGGACGGCTCGAGCAGTACTTC.

The V call is TRBV7-9, the J call TRBJ2-1; the D gene is possibly TRBD2 (5 bases). Trimming removed 5 bases at V and 7 bases at J, with 12 bases between. Germline CDR1 SEHNR, CDR2 FQNEAQ (reference sequence). The CDR3 loop spans 13 amino acids. CDR3 nucleotides: TGTGCCAGCAGCCACTCCGGACTTAATGAGCAGTTCTTC. Translated, it gives CASSHSGLNEQFF.

The chain links TRBV23-1 to TRBJ1-5; D is possibly TRBD1 (6 bases). TRBV23-1 counts as an open reading frame of uncertain function. V was cut by 3 bases and J by 0 bases, with 9 bases left in between. There are 15 residues in the CDR3. The CDR3 loop reads CASSHTGNSNQPQHF. In DNA form, the CDR3 reads TGCGCCAGCAGTCATACAGGGAATAGCAATCAGCCCCAGCATTTT.